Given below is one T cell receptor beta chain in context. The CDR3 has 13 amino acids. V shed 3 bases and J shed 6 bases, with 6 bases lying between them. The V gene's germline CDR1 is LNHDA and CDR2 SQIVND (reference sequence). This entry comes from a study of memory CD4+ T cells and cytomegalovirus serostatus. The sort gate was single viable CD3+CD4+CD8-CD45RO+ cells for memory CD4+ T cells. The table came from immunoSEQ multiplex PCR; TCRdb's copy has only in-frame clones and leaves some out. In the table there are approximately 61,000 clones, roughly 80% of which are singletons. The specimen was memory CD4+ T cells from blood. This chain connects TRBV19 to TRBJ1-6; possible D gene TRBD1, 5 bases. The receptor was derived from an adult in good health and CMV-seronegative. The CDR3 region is CASSIQGNSPLHF. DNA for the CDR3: TGTGCCAGTAGTATTCAGGGTAATTCACCCCTCCACTTT.